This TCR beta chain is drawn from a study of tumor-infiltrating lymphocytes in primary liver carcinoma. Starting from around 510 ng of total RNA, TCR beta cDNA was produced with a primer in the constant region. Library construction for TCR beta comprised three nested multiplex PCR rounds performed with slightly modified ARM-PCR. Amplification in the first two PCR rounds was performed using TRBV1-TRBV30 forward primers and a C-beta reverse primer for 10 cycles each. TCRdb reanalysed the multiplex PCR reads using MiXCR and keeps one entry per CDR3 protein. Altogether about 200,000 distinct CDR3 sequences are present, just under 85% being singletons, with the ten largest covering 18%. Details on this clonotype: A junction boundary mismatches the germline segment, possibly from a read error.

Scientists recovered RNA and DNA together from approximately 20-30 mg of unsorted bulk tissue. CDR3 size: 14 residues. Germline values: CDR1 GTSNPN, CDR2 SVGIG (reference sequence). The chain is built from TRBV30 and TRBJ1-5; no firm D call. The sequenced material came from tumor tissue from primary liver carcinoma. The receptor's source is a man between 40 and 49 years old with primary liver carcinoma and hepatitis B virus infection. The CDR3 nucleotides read TGTGCCTGGAGTGTGTCCGGAAGCATTCAGCCTCAGCATTTT. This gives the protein CAWSVSGSIQPQHF.